This T cell receptor (beta chain) was documented in a study of cytomegalovirus exposure and HLA in healthy donors. From germline, CDR1 is MDHEN and CDR2 SYDVKM. V lost 1 base, J lost 4 bases, and 8 bases stayed unmatched. This CDR3 is built from 18 residues. Whereas donors were nominally healthy upon sampling, unrecorded immune exposures were probable. About this clone: What it binds is unknown.

The PCR had 60 Vbeta and 13 Jbeta primers. The method was immunoSEQ multiplex PCR; TCRdb's version includes in-frame clones alone and lacks a portion of them. The sample holds 95,000 to 100,000 clones, under 80% seen once. General observations from the study: In a later analysis, common viral pathogens appeared linked to several of the most significant clusters.

This sequence joins TRBV28 and TRBJ2-1; 12 nucleotides match TRBD2. The TCR was taken from a middle-aged man in good health and CMV-seronegative. Sequencing was carried out using PBMCs. The CDR3 loop reads CASSLLGVGTSGYNEQFF. The CDR3 DNA follows: TGTGCCAGCAGTTTATTGGGCGTGGGGACTAGCGGGTACAATGAGCAGTTCTTC.